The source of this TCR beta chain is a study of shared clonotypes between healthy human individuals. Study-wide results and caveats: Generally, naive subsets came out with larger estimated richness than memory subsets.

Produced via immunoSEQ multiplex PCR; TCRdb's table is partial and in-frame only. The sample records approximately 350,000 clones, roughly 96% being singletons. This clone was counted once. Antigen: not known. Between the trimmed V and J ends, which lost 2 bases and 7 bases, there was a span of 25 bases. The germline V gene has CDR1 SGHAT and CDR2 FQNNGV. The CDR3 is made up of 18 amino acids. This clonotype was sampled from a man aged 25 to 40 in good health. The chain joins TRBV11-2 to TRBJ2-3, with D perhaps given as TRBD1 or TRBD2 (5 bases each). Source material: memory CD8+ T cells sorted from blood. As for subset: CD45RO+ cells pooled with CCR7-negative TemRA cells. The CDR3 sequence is CASSLYGKTGLASNTQYF. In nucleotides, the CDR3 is TGTGCCAGCAGCTTATACGGCAAAACGGGGCTAGCTTCAAATACGCAGTATTTT.